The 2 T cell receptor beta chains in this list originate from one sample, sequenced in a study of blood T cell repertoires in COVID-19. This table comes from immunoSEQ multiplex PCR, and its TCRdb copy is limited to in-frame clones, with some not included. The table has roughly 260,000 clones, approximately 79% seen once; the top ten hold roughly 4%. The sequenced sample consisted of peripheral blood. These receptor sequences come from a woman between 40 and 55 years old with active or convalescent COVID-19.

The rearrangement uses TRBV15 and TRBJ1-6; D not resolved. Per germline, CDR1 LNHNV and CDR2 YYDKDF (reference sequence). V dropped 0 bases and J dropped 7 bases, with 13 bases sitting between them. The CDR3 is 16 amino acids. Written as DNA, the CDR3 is TGTGCCACCAGCAGAGATTCCTTAGGTAGCAATTCACCCCTCCACTTT. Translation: CATSRDSLGSNSPLHF.

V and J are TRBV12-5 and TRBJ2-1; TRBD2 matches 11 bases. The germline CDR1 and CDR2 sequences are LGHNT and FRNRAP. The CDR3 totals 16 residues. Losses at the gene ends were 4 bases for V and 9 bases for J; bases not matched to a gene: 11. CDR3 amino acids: CASGSSGSGGVREQFF. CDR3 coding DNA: TGTGCTAGTGGTTCCTCGGGTAGCGGGGGGGTGCGTGAGCAGTTCTTC. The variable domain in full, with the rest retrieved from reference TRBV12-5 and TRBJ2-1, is DARVTQTPRHKVTEMGQEVTMRCQPILGHNTVFWYRQTMMQGLELLAYFRNRAPLDDSGMPKDRFSAEMPDATLATLKIQPSEPRDSAVYFCASGSSGSGGVREQFFGPGTRLTVL.